Listed below are T cell receptor beta chains from one sample, sequenced in a study of Graves' ophthalmopathy and Graves' hyperthyroidism. Via MiXCR, TCRdb re-called the multiplex PCR reads, giving one row per CDR3 protein. The table has about 1.1 million distinct CDR3 sequences, about two fifths seen once. The sample was peripheral blood or thyroid tissue (not recorded which). These receptors all stem from an adult man with Graves' hyperthyroidism. The CDR3 runs from the conserved cysteine through the conserved F or W. A D gene is named only where the DNA matches it firmly. Clone size appears in some rows only: once, few, many, or a class for an expanded clone.

d_gene | j_gene | abundance | v_gene | CDR3aa | CDR3nt
. | TRBJ2-7 | many | TRBV5-6 | CASSLRPGLGYEQYF | TGTGCCAGCAGCTTGAGGCCAGGTCTTGGTTACGAGCAGTACTTC
TRBD2 | TRBJ2-7 | many | TRBV7-2 | CASTAGVGHYEQYF | TGTGCCAGCACCGCGGGAGTGGGGCACTACGAGCAGTACTTC
TRBD1 | TRBJ2-7 | . | TRBV15 | CATSRDLEGAGKGYEQYF | TGTGCCACCAGCAGAGATCTCGAGGGGGCAGGTAAAGGATACGAGCAGTACTTC
TRBD1 | TRBJ2-7 | . | TRBV4-1 | CASSQQGVVYEQYF | TGCGCCAGCAGCCAACAGGGGGTAGTCTACGAGCAGTACTTC
. | TRBJ1-1 | . | TRBV7-9 | CASSLGGTGTEAFF | TGTGCCAGCAGCTTGGGGGGGACGGGGACTGAAGCTTTCTTT
TRBD1 | TRBJ1-2 | many | TRBV7-2 | CASSLEGGTGVGYTF | TGTGCCAGCAGCTTAGAGGGGGGGACAGGGGTCGGCTACACCTTC
. | TRBJ2-5 | many | TRBV7-7 | CASTVQNGAQETQYF | TGTGCCAGCACCGTACAGAACGGTGCACAAGAGACCCAGTACTTC
. | TRBJ1-4 | . | TRBV20-1 | CSAQGLGEKLFF | TGCAGTGCTCAGGGGTTGGGTGAAAAACTGTTTTTT
. | TRBJ1-3 | many | TRBV29-1 | CSGGMASGNTIYF | TGCAGCGGGGGAATGGCCTCTGGAAACACCATATATTTT
. | TRBJ1-2 | . | TRBV6-2/TRBV6-3 | CASSFTGPTGGYTF | TGTGCCAGCAGTTTCACCGGCCCAACCGGTGGCTACACCTTC
. | TRBJ2-7 | few | TRBV12-3/TRBV12-4 | CASSSGTQQYF | TGTGCCAGCAGTTCCGGGACACAACAGTACTTC
. | TRBJ1-5 | many | TRBV10-3 | CAISRDMGNQPQHF | TGTGCCATCTCCCGGGACATGGGTAACCAGCCCCAGCATTTT
. | TRBJ1-4 | . | TRBV20-1 | CSARARTDTTNEKLFF | TGCAGTGCTAGAGCGAGGACCGATACAACTAATGAAAAACTGTTTTTT
TRBD2 | TRBJ2-5 | few | TRBV7-9 | CASSPPLAGRETQYF | TGTGCCAGCAGCCCCCCCCTAGCGGGGCGGGAGACCCAGTACTTC
. | TRBJ1-5 | many | TRBV10-2 | CASSEGGQPQHF | TGCGCCAGCAGTGAGGGCGGGCAGCCCCAGCATTTT
. | TRBJ1-1 | many | TRBV19 | CASTAVVEMNTEAFF | TGTGCCAGTACCGCGGTCGTAGAGATGAACACTGAAGCTTTCTTT
TRBD2 | TRBJ2-5 | . | TRBV29-1 | CSVGLAAGETQYF | TGCAGCGTAGGACTAGCGGCCGGGGAGACCCAGTACTTC
. | TRBJ2-2 | many | TRBV2 | CASSEWGSGELFF | TGTGCCAGCAGTGAGTGGGGGTCCGGGGAGCTGTTTTTT
. | TRBJ1-3 | . | TRBV9 | CASSVTGFATEGNTIYF | TGTGCCAGCAGCGTTACAGGGTTCGCCACTGAAGGAAACACCATATATTTT
. | TRBJ1-1 | . | TRBV2 | CASIRGGPPGDFF | TGTGCCAGCATTCGGGGGGGGCCCCCGGGGGACTTCTTT
TRBD2 | TRBJ2-2 | many | TRBV20-1 | CSARDPGGNTGELFF | TGCAGTGCTAGAGATCCGGGGGGGAACACCGGGGAGCTGTTTTTT
. | TRBJ1-2 | many | TRBV20-1 | CSARTDNYGYTF | TGCAGCGCCCGGACAGACAACTATGGCTACACCTTC
. | TRBJ2-7 | . | TRBV29-1 | CSVEEQGEQYF | TGCAGCGTTGAAGAGCAGGGTGAGCAGTACTTC
TRBD1 | TRBJ1-1 | . | TRBV7-2 | CASSSRDRRNTEAFF | TGTGCCAGCAGCTCCCGGGACAGGAGGAACACTGAAGCTTTCTTT
TRBD2 | TRBJ2-7 | few | TRBV11-2 | CASSQGVAGAGYEQYF | TGTGCCAGCAGCCAAGGGGTAGCGGGAGCCGGGTACGAGCAGTACTTC
. | TRBJ2-7 | . | TRBV2 | CASRGFGGYEQYF | TGTGCCAGCAGGGGGTTCGGAGGCTACGAGCAGTACTTC
. | TRBJ1-2 | . | TRBV5-1 | CASSFQDSYGYTF | TGCGCCAGCAGCTTCCAGGACAGCTATGGCTACACCTTC